What follows are 28 T cell receptor beta chains derived from one specimen sequenced in a study of shared clonotypes between healthy human individuals. The assay was immunoSEQ multiplex PCR, and TCRdb's table has in-frame clones only and misses some. Of 2 million to 3 million clones listed, 90% to 95% were seen once; the top ten hold around 0.4%. Sequencing input: naive CD4+ T cells from PBMCs. Subset defined: CD45RA+ positively selected. Receptor source: a man aged 18 to 29 in good health. Some clones in this sample may be carry-over from other donors' samples.

J is TRBJ2-2 and V is TRBV29-1; 7 nucleotides line up with TRBD1. The CDR3 spans 14 residues. Germline assignment: CDR1 SQVTM and CDR2 ANQGSEA. Trimming removed 7 bases from V and 1 base from J; junction bases left unmatched: 6. The CDR3 here is CSASRGRNTGELFF. CDR3 sequence (DNA): TGCAGCGCCTCGAGGGGGCGGAACACCGGGGAGCTGTTTTTT.

The J gene is TRBJ1-5, the V gene TRBV5-4; the match to TRBD1 covers 7 bases. V lost 2 bases and J lost 3; bases outside the gene matches: 8. Germline V gene lookup returns CDR1 SGHNT and CDR2 YYREEE (reference sequence). The CDR3 has 16 residues. CDR3 protein: CASSLGGDVTNQPQHF. The CDR3 region has the DNA TGTGCCAGCAGCTTAGGGGGCGACGTAACCAATCAGCCCCAGCATTTT.

The J gene is TRBJ2-7, the V gene TRBV2; no reliable D call. V lost 5 bases, J lost 6 bases, and 14 bases lay in between. The CDR3 length is 13 residues. The V gene's germline CDR1 is SNHLY and CDR2 FYNNEI. The CDR3 sequence: CASSPNAGSEQYF. The CDR3 region has the DNA TGTGCCAGCAGTCCAAATGCCGGGTCCGAGCAGTACTTC.

As for this clone: Distinct nucleotide sequences in the sample also encode this CDR3. The rearrangement joins TRBV28 to TRBJ1-6, with D possibly being TRBD1 (6 bases). Deletions cut 6 bases from V and 10 bases from J, with 10 bases between. Germline V CDR1 and CDR2: MDHEN, SYDVKM. The CDR3 totals 12 residues. CDR3 amino acids: CASSSGGSPLHF. The CDR3, as DNA: TGTGCCAGCAGCTCGGGGGGCTCACCCCTCCACTTT.

The chain recombines TRBV7-2 with TRBJ2-7, with 15 bases that match TRBD2. The CDR3 runs 19 residues. After removal of 2 bases from V and 0 bases from J, the junction contained 8 bases not matched to a gene. From germline, CDR1 is SGHTA and CDR2 FQGNSA. The CDR3 nucleotides read TGTGCCAGCAGCTTATTACTTGGACTAGCGGGAGGGAACTCCTACGAGCAGTACTTC. Protein sequence: CASSLLLGLAGGNSYEQYF.

J is TRBJ1-2 and V is TRBV5-6, with D possibly being TRBD1 (5 bases). Trimming shortened V by 1 base and J by 5 bases, and 15 bases separated the two germline ends. The CDR3 runs to 15 residues. The germline V gene encodes CDR1 SGHDT and CDR2 YYEEEE. CDR3 loop: CASSLYQDITYGYTF. The CDR3 nucleotides read TGTGCCAGCAGCTTGTATCAGGACATCACGTATGGCTACACCTTC.

The chain employs TRBV18 and TRBJ1-6; D gene uncertain. The length of the CDR3 is 16 residues. Germline V gene data show CDR1 as KGHSH and CDR2 as LQKENI. V lost 1 base and J 8 bases, leaving 15 bases between the germline ends. Here the CDR3 DNA reads TGTGCCAGCTCACCACTCCCGATGGCCGGGGATTCACCCCTCCACTTT. Encoded protein: CASSPLPMAGDSPLHF.

The chain recombines TRBV9 with TRBJ2-5, with D perhaps TRBD2 (6 bases). The DNA end lines up better with TRBJ2-7; the J call may be wrong. This CDR3 region has 15 residues. CDR1 and CDR2 (germline): SGDLS, YYNGEE. This CDR3 is CASSPNRGNPYEQYF. The DNA for the CDR3 is TGTGCCAGCAGCCCGAATCGCGGGAATCCCTACGAGCAGTACTTC.

This clone showed up just once. The chain links TRBV4-1 to TRBJ1-2, with no clear D. The germline gives CDR1 MGHRA, CDR2 YSYEKL. V was trimmed by 3 bases and J by 5 bases, leaving 19 bases between them. The CDR3 has 16 residues. DNA for the CDR3: TGCGCCAGCAGCCAGAACCTACCCCAGGTGATATATGGCTACACCTTC. Its translation is CASSQNLPQVIYGYTF.

For this clone: At one end, the junction sequence differs from germline, possibly due to a read error. The CDR3 DNA is TGTGCCAGCAGTTACAACTCCGGGCCTCCCCACTTC. Its translation is CASSYNSGPPHF. The rearrangement links TRBV6-6 to TRBJ2-5; no reliable D call. CDR1 and CDR2 from the germline V gene are MNHNY and SVGAGI (reference sequence). This CDR3 spans 12 amino acids.

The V and J genes are TRBV7-2 and TRBJ1-4; TRBD1 matches at 9 bases. Looked up from germline, CDR1 is SGHTA and CDR2 is FQGNSA. This CDR3 is built from 14 residues. The V and J ends lost 5 bases and 8 bases, in that order; junction bases with no gene match: 6. CDR3: CASSAGTGTEKLFF. DNA for the CDR3: TGTGCCAGCAGCGCCGGGACAGGGACCGAAAAACTGTTTTTT.

The J gene is TRBJ1-1, the V gene TRBV7-9; D gene ambiguous. This CDR3 region has 17 residues. Deletions cut 1 base from V and 1 base from J, with 16 bases between. Germline values: CDR1 SEHNR, CDR2 FQNEAQ (reference sequence). CDR3 sequence (DNA): TGTGCCAGCAGCTTAGGAACCGGCCCCACAAGGAACACTGAAGCTTTCTTT. It specifies CASSLGTGPTRNTEAFF.

This sequence joins TRBV4-3 and TRBJ2-1; D possibly matches TRBD1 or TRBD2 (5 bases each). The CDR3 runs to 16 residues. Germline values: CDR1 LGHNA, CDR2 YSLEER. The ends were cut back, 2 bases at V and 9 bases at J, with 20 bases in the middle. The CDR3 region is CASSQSMGTVGSEQFF. In DNA, the CDR3 is TGCGCCAGCAGCCAATCGATGGGGACGGTTGGGTCTGAGCAGTTCTTC.

In nucleotides, the CDR3 is TGCGCCAGCAGCTTCCTCGACAGGGGAAACTCCTACGAGCAGTACTTC. Amino acids: CASSFLDRGNSYEQYF. The chain is built from TRBV5-1 and TRBJ2-7, with 8 nucleotides matching TRBD1. Germline CDR1 is SGHRS and CDR2 is YFSETQ. The V and J ends lost 2 bases and 0 bases, in that order; junction bases with no gene match: 7. This CDR3 comprises 16 residues.

V is TRBV28 and J is TRBJ2-4, with 8 bases that match TRBD2. CDR3 length: 17 residues. Per germline, CDR1 MDHEN and CDR2 SYDVKM. The V and J ends lost 3 bases and 1 base, in that order; junction bases with no gene match: 8. CDR3 loop: CASSFSSSGGAKNIQYF. Here the CDR3 DNA reads TGTGCCAGCAGTTTTTCTAGCTCGGGAGGGGCCAAAAACATTCAGTACTTC.

The chain joins TRBV11-2 to TRBJ2-7, with D possibly matching TRBD1 (5 bases). V shed 3 bases and J shed 3 bases, with 12 bases lying between them. Germline-derived CDR1 and CDR2 are SGHAT and FQNNGV. The CDR3 totals 14 residues. The CDR3 is CASSFQGPIYEQYF. CDR3 bases: TGTGCCAGCAGCTTTCAGGGCCCAATCTACGAGCAGTACTTC.

This chain uses TRBV19 with TRBJ2-3, with 8 bases aligning to TRBD1. V trimming: 6 bases; J trimming: 3 bases; junction bases outside the gene matches: 2. The CDR3 spans 13 residues. Per the germline V gene, CDR1 is LNHDA and CDR2 is SQIVND (reference sequence). CDR3: CASRDRATDTQYF. The CDR3 nucleotides are TGTGCCAGTAGGGACAGGGCGACAGATACGCAGTATTTT.

This clone has just a few counts. V gene TRBV19 combines with J gene TRBJ1-2; D ambiguous. The CDR3 has 17 amino acids. V shed 6 bases and J shed 8 bases, with 28 bases lying between them. Germline lookup yields CDR1 LNHDA and CDR2 SQIVND (reference sequence). CDR3 DNA: TGTGCCAGTAGGCACTCCCGCTGGGAGGGTGTGTTGGAGGGCTACACCTTC. It encodes CASRHSRWEGVLEGYTF.

This clone was observed once. The V call is TRBV19, the J call TRBJ1-1; D is unresolved. Germline V gene data show CDR1 as LNHDA and CDR2 as SQIVND (reference sequence). V gave up 3 bases and J gave up 5 bases, with 16 bases separating them. The CDR3 runs to 15 residues. CDR3 bases: TGTGCCAGTAGTATTGGCCGCCGAAGAAGGACTGAAGCTTTCTTT. Translated, it gives CASSIGRRRRTEAFF.

V gene TRBV6-5 combines with J gene TRBJ1-4; D ambiguous. Germline CDR1 is MNHEY and CDR2 is SVGAGI. Trimming shortened V by 2 bases and J by 8 bases, and 15 bases separated the two germline ends. The CDR3 runs to 15 residues. CDR3 sequence reads: CASSYNPLNSEKLFF. The CDR3 nucleotides are TGTGCCAGCAGTTACAATCCTCTCAACTCAGAAAAACTGTTTTTT.

This chain joins TRBV7-2 and TRBJ1-2, with D unresolved. The V gene lost 2 bases and the J gene lost 8 bases, with 9 bases spanning the gap. This CDR3 spans 12 amino acids. In germline, CDR1 is SGHTA, CDR2 FQGNSA. CDR3 nucleotides: TGTGCCAGCAGCTTACAACGACGGGGCTACACCTTC. Its translation is CASSLQRRGYTF.

V gene TRBV7-2 combines with J gene TRBJ1-2; D gene ambiguous. Trimming took 0 bases from V and 4 from J, leaving 9 bases between them. Germline lookup yields CDR1 SGHTA and CDR2 FQGNSA. This CDR3 region has 14 residues. CDR3: CASSLALQPYGYTF. CDR3 DNA: TGTGCCAGCAGCTTAGCGCTACAGCCCTATGGCTACACCTTC.

Turning to this clone: At the DNA level, this CDR3 is encoded by other sequences in the same sample as well. The V and J genes are TRBV5-1 and TRBJ1-5, with no clear D. CDR1 is SGHRS, CDR2 YFSETQ, per germline. V was clipped by 0 bases and J by 2 bases, with 9 bases between them. This CDR3 is 15 amino acids long. CDR3 residues: CASSLEGQGNQPQHF. The CDR3 coding sequence is TGCGCCAGCAGCTTGGAAGGGCAGGGCAATCAGCCCCAGCATTTT.

The V call is TRBV2, the J call TRBJ1-5; D is ambiguous. The germline V and J ends were trimmed by 3 bases and 11 bases, with 11 bases remaining between them. This CDR3 contains 12 residues. The germline V gene encodes CDR1 SNHLY and CDR2 FYNNEI. In nucleotides, the CDR3 is TGTGCCAGCAGTGATGTGGGCCGGGCCCAGCATTTT. Its translation is CASSDVGRAQHF.

The chain joins TRBV21-1 to TRBJ2-7. TRBV21-1 is flagged as a pseudogene. The CDR3 runs 12 residues. Written as DNA, the CDR3 is TGTGCCAGCAGCAAAGCCCCCTACGAGCAGTACTTC. This encodes CASSKAPYEQYF.

The chain has TRBV5-1 and TRBJ2-5; possible D gene TRBD2, 8 bases. The length of the CDR3 is 15 residues. Germline V gene lookup returns CDR1 SGHRS and CDR2 YFSETQ. V was cut by 0 bases and J by 5 bases, with 14 bases left in between. The CDR3 region is CASSLAREGAETQYF. CDR3 bases: TGCGCCAGCAGCTTGGCCCGGGAGGGGGCCGAGACCCAGTACTTC.

V usage is TRBV19 and J usage is TRBJ1-1, with D perhaps TRBD1 (5 bases). Germline V gene sequence: CDR1 LNHDA, CDR2 SQIVND (reference sequence). V dropped 5 bases and J dropped 1 base, with 11 bases sitting between them. The CDR3 runs to 14 residues. The DNA of the CDR3 is TGTGCCAGTAGTCCCGTGGGGCGGAACACTGAAGCTTTCTTT. It is translated as CASSPVGRNTEAFF.

The J gene is TRBJ1-1, the V gene TRBV29-1; D is undetermined. V gave up 6 bases and J gave up 0 bases, with 11 bases separating them. The CDR3 has 13 residues. CDR1 and CDR2 (germline): SQVTM, ANQGSEA. The CDR3 DNA sequence: TGCAGCGTAAGCAGGACCCTGAACACTGAAGCTTTCTTT. Encoded protein: CSVSRTLNTEAFF. Complete variable domain (other parts from reference TRBV29-1 and TRBJ1-1): SAVISQKPSRDICQRGTSLTIQCQVDSQVTMMFWYRQQPGQSLTLIATANQGSEATYESGFVIDKFPISRPNLTFSTLTVSNMSPEDSSIYLCSVSRTLNTEAFFGQGTRLTVV.